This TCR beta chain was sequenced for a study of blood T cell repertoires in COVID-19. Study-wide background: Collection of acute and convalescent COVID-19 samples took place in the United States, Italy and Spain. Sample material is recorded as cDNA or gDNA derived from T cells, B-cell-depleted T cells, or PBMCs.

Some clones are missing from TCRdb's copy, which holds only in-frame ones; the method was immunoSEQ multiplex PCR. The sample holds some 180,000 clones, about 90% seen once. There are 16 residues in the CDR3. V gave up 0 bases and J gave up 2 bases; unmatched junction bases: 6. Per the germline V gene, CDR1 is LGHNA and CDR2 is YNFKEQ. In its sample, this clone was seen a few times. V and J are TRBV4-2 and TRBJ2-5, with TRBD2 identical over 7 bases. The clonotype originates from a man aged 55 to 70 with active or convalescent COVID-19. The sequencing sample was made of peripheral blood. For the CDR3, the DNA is TGTGCCAGCAGCCAAGATCCTAGCGGAGGACAAGAGACCCAGTACTTC. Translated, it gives CASSQDPSGGQETQYF.